The 30 T cell receptor beta chains below all came from one sample that was sequenced in a study of human T cells and chemical hapten exposure. TCRdb analysed the RACE reads with MiXCR anew, one entry per CDR3 protein. This sample yields around 180,000 distinct CDR3 sequences, of which almost 30% are seen a single time; less than 3.5% belongs to the top ten. Time point: pre-sensitization, week 0. The treatment is: therapeutic diphenylcyclopropenone sensitization with weekly scalp DPC. Sample: whole blood, taken in connection with sensitization to the hapten diphenylcyclopropenone (DPC). The receptor source for this set is a woman younger than 45 with alopecia areata. Some clones in this sample may be carry-over from other donors' samples.

This clonotype was seen only a few times. The chain joins TRBV4-2 to TRBJ1-2, with D possibly being TRBD1 (6 bases). Trimming removed 3 bases from V and 3 bases from J, with 14 bases in between. Germline CDR1 LGHNA, CDR2 YNFKEQ. This CDR3 region has 15 residues. The CDR3 loop is CASSHERGRHYGYTF. The CDR3 DNA follows: TGTGCCAGCAGCCACGAACGGGGGCGTCACTATGGCTACACCTTC.

This clonotype was seen a handful of times. This sequence joins TRBV20-1 and TRBJ1-5; TRBD1 matches at 12 bases. Germline lookup yields CDR1 DFQATT and CDR2 SNEGSKA (reference sequence). The CDR3 is made up of 15 amino acids. With 2 bases clipped from V and 8 bases from J, the junction kept 7 bases outside the gene matches. CDR3 sequence reads: CSARPGQGAWEPQHF. DNA of the CDR3: TGCAGTGCTAGACCGGGACAGGGGGCCTGGGAGCCCCAGCATTTT.

This clonotype appeared a few times. This chain connects TRBV18 to TRBJ2-7; D unclear. V was pared by 2 bases and J by 6 bases, with 11 bases between. The germline gives CDR1 KGHSH, CDR2 LQKENI. The CDR3 loop spans 13 amino acids. DNA for the CDR3: TGTGCCAGCTCACCAAACCAGATCACCGAGCAGTACTTC. It yields the protein CASSPNQITEQYF.

The chain recombines TRBV6-2 or TRBV6-3 with TRBJ2-7; 12 nucleotides match TRBD2. Trimming cost V 7 bases and J 4 bases; bases outside gene matches: 5. Germline V gene lookup returns CDR1 MNHEY and CDR2 SVGEGT. The length of the CDR3 is 14 residues. This CDR3 reads CASIGLAGSYEQYF. For the CDR3, the DNA is TGTGCCAGCATCGGACTAGCGGGGTCGTACGAGCAGTACTTC.

This rearrangement joins TRBV5-4 to TRBJ2-2, with D unclear. The CDR3 covers 12 residues. V gave up 4 bases and J gave up 6 bases, with 7 bases separating them. Germline CDR1 SGHNT, CDR2 YYREEE (reference sequence). DNA for the CDR3: TGTGCCAGCAGCAGACCCCCCGGGGAGCTGTTTTTT. Protein sequence: CASSRPPGELFF. Full variable domain (missing parts from reference TRBV5-4 and TRBJ2-2): ETGVTQSPTHLIKTRGQQVTLRCSSQSGHNTVSWYQQALGQGPQFIFQYYREEENGRGNFPPRFSGLQFPNYSSELNVNALELDDSALYLCASSRPPGELFFGEGSRLTVL.

This clonotype was seen more than once but under ten times. The chain combines TRBV9 with TRBJ1-2; D gene unclear. From germline, CDR1 is SGDLS and CDR2 YYNGEE. The CDR3 runs 14 residues. The V end lost 3 bases, the J end lost 3 bases, and 12 bases lay between the germline ends. CDR3 loop: CASSATDRDYGYTF. The CDR3 bases are TGTGCCAGCAGCGCCACGGACCGTGACTATGGCTACACCTTC.

V and J are TRBV28 and TRBJ1-5, with 7 bases lining up with TRBD1. This CDR3 region has 16 residues. Germline V lookup: CDR1 MDHEN, CDR2 SYDVKM. J was trimmed by 1 base and V by 10 bases; bases with no gene match: 13. CDR3 sequence (DNA): TGTGCCACCGATAGACAGGGCGTGAGGAGCAATCAGCCCCAGCATTTT. Translated, it gives CATDRQGVRSNQPQHF.

To note about this clonotype: One junction end disagrees with the germline gene, perhaps due to a read error. The chain recombines TRBV6-5 with TRBJ1-1; D perhaps matches TRBD1 (6 bases). CDR1 and CDR2 from the germline V gene are MNHEY and SVGAGI. The CDR3 totals 13 residues. The DNA for the CDR3 is TGTGCCAGCAGTAACTCACAGGGAATTGAAGCTTTCTTT. It codes for CASSNSQGIEAFF.

The J gene is TRBJ2-4, the V gene TRBV6-6, with a possible D match to TRBD2 (5 bases). The CDR3 extends over 13 amino acids. Trimming stripped 6 bases from V and 4 bases from J, with 10 bases between. The germline V gene encodes CDR1 MNHNY and CDR2 SVGAGI (reference sequence). CDR3 sequence: CASRNRGKNIQYF. For the CDR3, the DNA is TGTGCCAGCAGAAACCGGGGAAAAAACATTCAGTACTTC.

This chain connects TRBV10-3 to TRBJ1-2; tentative D call: TRBD1 (5 bases). The CDR3 contains 15 residues. V lost 3 bases, J lost 4 bases, and 15 bases lay in between. Germline assignment: CDR1 ENHRY and CDR2 SYGVKD. The CDR3 DNA is TGTGCCATCAGTGATGTGGGGCCCGGGAGCTATGGCTACACCTTC. It codes for CAISDVGPGSYGYTF.

This rearrangement joins TRBV5-1 to TRBJ2-5; perhaps D is TRBD1 or TRBD2 (5 bases each). Trimming removed 6 bases from V and 3 bases from J, with 15 bases in between. This CDR3 has 14 amino acids. Germline V gene data show CDR1 as SGHRS and CDR2 as YFSETQ. For the CDR3, the DNA is TGCGCCAGCACGCCCGGTGGGGGAGAAGAGACCCAGTACTTC. It translates to CASTPGGGEETQYF. The full variable domain, with the rest looked up from reference TRBV5-1 and TRBJ2-5, is KAGVTQTPRYLIKTRGQQVTLSCSPISGHRSVSWYQQTPGQGLQFLFEYFSETQRNKGNFPGRFSGRQFSNSRSEMNVSTLELGDSALYLCASTPGGGEETQYFGPGTRLLVL.

V and J are TRBV20-1 and TRBJ2-7, with 8 bases lining up with TRBD2. The CDR3 is 13 residues long. V was pared by 3 bases and J by 7 bases, with 8 bases of the junction left unmatched. The germline CDR1 and CDR2 sequences are DFQATT and SNEGSKA (reference sequence). The CDR3 nucleotides are TGCAGTGCTAGTTCCTCACTAGCGGATGAGCAGTACTTC. It codes for CSASSSLADEQYF.

The chain joins TRBV4-3 to TRBJ1-1; TRBD1 might be the D (5 bases). Germline V CDR1 and CDR2: LGHNA, YSLEER. This CDR3 comprises 13 residues. Trimming cost V 0 bases and J 7 bases, with 9 bases left between them. The CDR3 nucleotides are TGCGCCAGCAGCCAAGATAGGGGTATTGAAGCTTTCTTT. Translated, it gives CASSQDRGIEAFF.

V and J are TRBV29-1 and TRBJ2-7, with 7 bases identical to TRBD2. The CDR3 extends over 14 amino acids. The trim removed 6 bases at V and 3 bases at J, leaving 11 bases unmatched. CDR1 SQVTM and CDR2 ANQGSEA come from the germline V gene. CDR3 in amino acids: CSVVGLGGDYEQYF. In nucleotides, the CDR3 is TGCAGCGTGGTAGGATTGGGGGGGGACTACGAGCAGTACTTC.

The chain links TRBV5-1 to TRBJ1-2; 9 bases fit TRBD1. CDR1 is SGHRS and CDR2 is YFSETQ in the germline V gene. The CDR3 covers 15 residues. The ends lost 3 bases at V and 6 bases at J; junction bases unmatched: 9. The chain's CDR3 is CASSYPPQGADGYTF. The CDR3 DNA sequence: TGCGCCAGCAGCTATCCCCCACAGGGGGCGGATGGCTACACCTTC. The full variable domain, its missing parts supplied by reference TRBV5-1 and TRBJ1-2, is KAGVTQTPRYLIKTRGQQVTLSCSPISGHRSVSWYQQTPGQGLQFLFEYFSETQRNKGNFPGRFSGRQFSNSRSEMNVSTLELGDSALYLCASSYPPQGADGYTFGSGTRLTVV.

This sequence joins TRBV9 and TRBJ2-5; tentatively, D is TRBD1 (6 bases). Trimming took 2 bases from V and 1 from J, leaving 9 bases between them. Germline CDR1 SGDLS, CDR2 YYNGEE. CDR3 length: 14 amino acids. Here the CDR3 DNA reads TGTGCCAGCAGCGTGGGGGCAGCCCAAGAGACCCAGTACTTC. Translating gives CASSVGAAQETQYF.

The chain employs TRBV28 and TRBJ2-4; 12 bases are shared with TRBD1. The length of the CDR3 is 19 residues. The germline V gene has CDR1 MDHEN and CDR2 SYDVKM. The V and J ends lost 2 bases and 2 bases, in that order; junction bases with no gene match: 10. CDR3 loop: CASSLLGTGGGRTKNIQYF. The CDR3 DNA sequence: TGTGCCAGCAGTTTACTTGGGACAGGGGGCGGTCGGACCAAAAACATTCAGTACTTC.

The chain couples TRBV4-2 to TRBJ2-7; 10 nucleotides line up with TRBD2. Germline-derived CDR1 and CDR2 are LGHNA and YNFKEQ. J gave up 4 bases and V 1 base, and 7 bases lay outside the gene matches. The CDR3 totals 16 residues. CDR3 coding DNA: TGTGCCAGCAGCCAAGGCCCTAGCGGGAGAATTTACGAGCAGTACTTC. It is translated as CASSQGPSGRIYEQYF.

V gene TRBV5-1 combines with J gene TRBJ1-1, with 9 nucleotides matching TRBD1. With V trimmed by 0 bases and J by 0 bases, 0 bases remained unmatched. The CDR3 length is 15 residues. Germline CDR1 and CDR2: SGHRS and YFSETQ. CDR3 sequence: CASSLDRGLNTEAFF. CDR3 coding DNA: TGCGCCAGCAGCTTGGACAGGGGGCTGAACACTGAAGCTTTCTTT.

The rearrangement links TRBV28 to TRBJ1-6; tentatively, D is TRBD1 (6 bases). V shed 5 bases and J shed 9 bases, with 14 bases lying between them. CDR1 is MDHEN, CDR2 SYDVKM, per germline. This CDR3 region has 14 residues. The CDR3 protein is CASSTDSGRSPLHF. The CDR3 region has the DNA TGTGCCAGCAGTACGGACAGCGGACGTTCACCCCTCCACTTT.

The V and J genes are TRBV6-2 or TRBV6-3 and TRBJ2-4; 8 bases are shared with TRBD2. Looked up from germline, CDR1 is MNHEY and CDR2 is SVGEGT. This CDR3 spans 15 amino acids. V was pared by 6 bases and J by 5 bases, with 9 bases of the junction left unmatched. The CDR3 DNA reads TGTGCCAGCAGCAATGGCGGGAGGCGTCAAAACATTCAGTACTTC. Protein product: CASSNGGRRQNIQYF.

The CDR3 nucleotides read TGCAGTGCTTCGGGACTAGCGGGAAACCGGGGGGACGAGCAGTACTTC. This codes for CSASGLAGNRGDEQYF. The V and J genes are TRBV20-1 and TRBJ2-7; TRBD2 matches at 13 bases. Germline V gives CDR1 DFQATT, CDR2 SNEGSKA (reference sequence). CDR3 length: 16 residues. The trim removed 5 bases at V and 5 bases at J, leaving 12 bases unmatched.

This clonotype was seen repeatedly, ten times or more. This chain connects TRBV5-1 to TRBJ2-5, with 10 bases identical to TRBD1. Germline V CDR1 and CDR2: SGHRS, YFSETQ. This CDR3 contains 14 residues. The J segment lost 3 bases and the V segment lost 2 bases, leaving 1 base of the junction unmatched. CDR3 nucleotides: TGCGCCAGCAGCTTTGGGACAGGGGAAGAGACCCAGTACTTC. Encoded protein: CASSFGTGEETQYF.

This clonotype was seen a few times. The chain combines TRBV27 with TRBJ1-2; no clear D. The germline V and J ends were trimmed by 7 bases and 3 bases, with 21 bases remaining between them. CDR3 length: 16 amino acids. Germline V lookup: CDR1 MNHEY, CDR2 SMNVEV (reference sequence). The CDR3 DNA reads TGTGCCAGCACCGACAATAAAGACCGACCCGACTATGGCTACACCTTC. It encodes CASTDNKDRPDYGYTF.

This clonotype has more than one count but fewer than ten. The chain is built from TRBV29-1 and TRBJ2-1; D may be TRBD2 (6 bases). V was shortened by 6 bases and J by 0 bases, with 12 bases between the two germline ends. Germline V gene sequence: CDR1 SQVTM, CDR2 ANQGSEA. The CDR3 is 14 amino acids. CDR3: CSVGDWSSYNEQFF. The CDR3 DNA reads TGCAGCGTGGGGGACTGGAGCTCCTACAATGAGCAGTTCTTC.

This sequence joins TRBV28 and TRBJ1-1; D might be TRBD1 (6 bases). The CDR3 runs 13 residues. V gave up 3 bases and J gave up 11 bases, with 16 bases separating them. Germline V gene data show CDR1 as MDHEN and CDR2 as SYDVKM. The CDR3 nucleotides are TGTGCCAGCAGTTTCCCGGGGGGCCTGGAGGCTTTCTTT. Encoded protein: CASSFPGGLEAFF. Together with reference TRBV28 and TRBJ1-1, the CDR3 gives the full variable domain: DVKVTQSSRYLVKRTGEKVFLECVQDMDHENMFWYRQDPGLGLRLIYFSYDVKMKEKGDIPEGYSVSREKKERFSLILESASTNQTSMYLCASSFPGGLEAFFGQGTRLTVV.

At least ten counts were recorded for this clonotype. This chain joins TRBV29-1 and TRBJ2-3; D may be TRBD2 (7 bases). CDR3 length: 15 residues. The germline CDR1 and CDR2 sequences are SQVTM and ANQGSEA. Trimming cost V 6 bases and J 8 bases, with 24 bases left between them. The CDR3, as DNA: TGCAGCGTAGAACTAGCGTGGGGGGCTACGGTTACGCAGTATTTT. Amino acids: CSVELAWGATVTQYF.

This clonotype occurred many times. The V call is TRBV29-1, the J call TRBJ2-1; D remains ambiguous. Germline values: CDR1 SQVTM, CDR2 ANQGSEA. This CDR3 has 12 residues. The ends were cut back, 7 bases at V and 8 bases at J, with 15 bases in the middle. The CDR3 nucleotides are TGCAGCGGTCGGGTCCGCGGCGATGAGCAGTTCTTC. Translation: CSGRVRGDEQFF.

The chain couples TRBV29-1 to TRBJ2-5; D possibly corresponds to TRBD2 (6 bases). The germline gives CDR1 SQVTM, CDR2 ANQGSEA. Between the trimmed V and J ends, which lost 6 bases and 1 base, there was a span of 15 bases. This CDR3 contains 14 residues. CDR3 nucleotide sequence: TGCAGCGTGCCTGGCGGAGCGGGCCAAGAGACCCAGTACTTC. As protein: CSVPGGAGQETQYF.

This clonotype was counted between two and nine times. V usage is TRBV20-1 and J usage is TRBJ2-1, with TRBD2 identical over 12 bases. CDR3 length: 15 residues. The ends lost 6 bases at V and 4 bases at J; junction bases unmatched: 7. The germline V gene has CDR1 DFQATT and CDR2 SNEGSKA (reference sequence). The CDR3 sequence: CSAAGGLAGYNEQFF. CDR3 nucleotides: TGCAGTGCGGCGGGTGGACTAGCGGGATACAATGAGCAGTTCTTC.